Presented here are 20 T cell receptor beta chains from one specimen sequenced in a study of T cell changes during pregnancy in multiple sclerosis. This table comes from immunoSEQ multiplex PCR, and its TCRdb copy is limited to in-frame clones, with some not included. Of about 70,000 clones listed, less than 95% are singletons. Sequencing used peripheral blood, obtained in the third trimester of pregnancy. The receptors were sampled from a female donor with multiple sclerosis, enrolled in a pregnancy study.

The CDR3 sequence is CSANRGANYGYTF. DNA for the CDR3: TGCAGCGCCAACCGCGGAGCTAACTATGGCTACACCTTC. This chain uses TRBV29-1 with TRBJ1-2, with D hard to call. From germline, CDR1 is SQVTM and CDR2 ANQGSEA. The germline V and J ends were trimmed by 7 bases and 0 bases, with 12 bases remaining between them. The length of the CDR3 is 13 residues.

The chain carries TRBV7-2 and TRBJ1-1; tentatively, D is TRBD1 (5 bases). This CDR3 contains 15 residues. V was pared by 1 base and J by 6 bases, with 15 bases between. Germline V gene lookup returns CDR1 SGHTA and CDR2 FQGNSA. CDR3 bases: TGTGCCAGCAGCTTAGATCGTGGGGGAGGGGCTGAAGCTTTCTTT. The encoded protein is CASSLDRGGGAEAFF. Supplemented by reference TRBV7-2 and TRBJ1-1, the full variable domain reads GAGVSQSPSNKVTEKGKDVELRCDPISGHTALYWYRQSLGQGLEFLIYFQGNSAPDKSGLPSDRFSAERTGGSVSTLTIQRTQQEDSAVYLCASSLDRGGGAEAFFGQGTRLTVV.

This chain connects TRBV9 to TRBJ1-3; D is possibly TRBD1 (6 bases). The germline V and J ends were trimmed by 3 bases and 2 bases, with 12 bases remaining between them. Germline V CDR1 and CDR2: SGDLS, YYNGEE. The CDR3 has 15 residues. The CDR3 DNA follows: TGTGCCAGCAGCGCCGGCGGGGGCGCTGGAAACACCATATATTTT. It codes for CASSAGGGAGNTIYF. Full variable domain (missing parts from reference TRBV9 and TRBJ1-3): DSGVTQTPKHLITATGQRVTLRCSPRSGDLSVYWYQQSLDQGLQFLIQYYNGEERAKGNILERFSAQQFPDLHSELNLSSLELGDSALYFCASSAGGGAGNTIYFGEGSWLTVV.

In regard to this clone: A much larger clonotype is one base distant, so this may be a read error. The chain couples TRBV6-5 to TRBJ1-1; 7 positions match TRBD1. Germline V CDR1 and CDR2: MNHEY, SVGAGI. This CDR3 contains 13 residues. With V trimmed by 2 bases and J by 4 bases, 1 base remained unmatched. CDR3: CASSYPGGTEAFF. Written as DNA, the CDR3 is TGTGCCAGCAGTTACCCAGGGGGCACTGAAGCTTTCTTT.

The gene calls are TRBV5-4 and TRBJ1-6, with TRBD1 as a possible D gene (5 bases). The CDR3 length is 14 residues. Per germline, CDR1 SGHNT and CDR2 YYREEE (reference sequence). Trimming stripped 2 bases from V and 3 bases from J, with 6 bases between. The CDR3 spells CASSFRDYNSPLHF. DNA of the CDR3: TGTGCCAGCAGCTTCAGGGACTATAATTCACCCCTCCACTTT.

The chain uses TRBV7-7 and TRBJ2-1, with a weak D call TRBD1 (6 bases). Trimming pared 0 bases from V and 7 bases from J, leaving 13 bases between. The CDR3 spans 15 residues. CDR1 is SSHAT and CDR2 is FNYEAQ in the germline V gene (reference sequence). CDR3 nucleotides: TGTGCCAGCAGCTTAGCGGTGGGGGCTCAAAATGAGCAGTTCTTC. It is translated as CASSLAVGAQNEQFF.

This chain joins TRBV6-5 and TRBJ2-3; 7 bases are a match to TRBD2. V gave up 2 bases and J gave up 2 bases; unmatched junction bases: 4. This CDR3 has 15 residues. Germline values: CDR1 MNHEY, CDR2 SVGAGI. CDR3 in DNA: TGTGCCAGCAGTTACGGCGGGGGAGTCACAGATACGCAGTATTTT. The encoded protein is CASSYGGGVTDTQYF.

The J gene is TRBJ2-1, the V gene TRBV7-2; TRBD1 matches at 10 bases. This CDR3 spans 15 amino acids. Per the germline V gene, CDR1 is SGHTA and CDR2 is FQGNSA. The V segment lost 5 bases and the J segment 7 bases; nucleotides outside the gene matches: 8. The CDR3 nucleotides read TGTGCCAGCAGCATCGACAGGGGGCGTATTAATGAGCAGTTCTTC. This gives the protein CASSIDRGRINEQFF.

This chain uses TRBV15 with TRBJ2-5; possible D gene TRBD2, 6 bases. CDR3 length: 15 residues. V lost 2 bases to trimming and J lost 0 bases, with 10 bases between them. Germline-derived CDR1 and CDR2 are LNHNV and YYDKDF (reference sequence). CDR3: CATSRRRDYQETQYF. The CDR3 bases are TGTGCCACCAGCAGACGCCGGGACTACCAAGAGACCCAGTACTTC.

In DNA form, the CDR3 reads TGTGCCAGCAGTAGTGAGGGGGCAACTGAAGCTTTCTTT. Protein: CASSSEGATEAFF. The chain employs TRBV2 and TRBJ1-1; 7 bases line up with TRBD1. CDR3 length: 13 amino acids. Germline V CDR1 and CDR2: SNHLY, FYNNEI. J lost 5 bases, V lost 5 bases, and 5 bases had no gene match.

The gene calls are TRBV7-6 and TRBJ1-1; 8 bases map to TRBD1. The CDR3 contains 13 residues. J lost 11 bases, V lost 5 bases, and 10 bases had no gene match. CDR1 is SGHVS, CDR2 FNYEAQ, per germline. The CDR3, as DNA: TGTGCCAGCAGCCCCGATCGTGCAGGGGGCGCTTTCTTT. It translates to CASSPDRAGGAFF.

The chain combines TRBV5-4 with TRBJ2-1; 13 nucleotides line up with TRBD2. Germline V gene lookup returns CDR1 SGHNT and CDR2 YYREEE (reference sequence). J lost 0 bases, V lost 4 bases, and 7 bases had no gene match. This CDR3 comprises 18 residues. The CDR3 here is CASSRGTSGVPSYNEQFF. Written as DNA, the CDR3 is TGTGCCAGCAGCCGGGGGACTAGCGGGGTTCCCTCCTACAATGAGCAGTTCTTC.

The chain employs TRBV7-3 and TRBJ2-7; possibly TRBD2 for D (7 bases). CDR3 length: 15 amino acids. Germline-derived CDR1 and CDR2 are SGHTA and FQGTGA. V shed 5 bases and J shed 2 bases, with 16 bases lying between them. The CDR3 reads CASSKGGGTPYEQYF. DNA for the CDR3: TGTGCCAGCAGCAAAGGGGGGGGGACCCCCTACGAGCAGTACTTC.

The V and J genes are TRBV15 and TRBJ2-5; the D gene is possibly TRBD2 (6 bases). Looked up from germline, CDR1 is LNHNV and CDR2 is YYDKDF (reference sequence). Between the trimmed V and J ends, which lost 1 base and 2 bases, there was a span of 14 bases. This CDR3 is 16 amino acids long. The CDR3 nucleotides read TGTGCCACCAGCAGAGGGGGTTCGCGGGAACAAGAGACCCAGTACTTC. Its translation: CATSRGGSREQETQYF.

V usage is TRBV19 and J usage is TRBJ2-2; D perhaps matches TRBD1 (5 bases). Trimming shortened V by 7 bases and J by 4 bases, and 13 bases separated the two germline ends. CDR3 length: 14 residues. Germline assignment: CDR1 LNHDA and CDR2 SQIVND (reference sequence). CDR3 region: CASKTRVSTGELFF. The DNA for the CDR3 is TGTGCCAGTAAAACCAGGGTATCCACCGGGGAGCTGTTTTTT.

This clone showed up just once. V and J are TRBV15 and TRBJ2-1; tentative D call: TRBD2 (5 bases). CDR1 is LNHNV, CDR2 YYDKDF, per germline (reference sequence). Trimming left V 0 bases short and J 3 bases short, with 6 bases between. The CDR3 length is 14 residues. The CDR3 protein is CATSRDRDYNEQFF. The CDR3 bases are TGTGCCACCAGCAGAGACCGGGACTACAATGAGCAGTTCTTC.

The chain links TRBV5-4 to TRBJ1-1; D unclear. The V gene lost 3 bases and the J gene lost 1 base, with 10 bases spanning the gap. The CDR3 is made up of 14 amino acids. Germline CDR1 and CDR2: SGHNT and YYREEE (reference sequence). CDR3 amino acids: CASSSAGGNTEAFF. The CDR3 coding sequence is TGTGCCAGCAGCTCGGCGGGAGGGAACACTGAAGCTTTCTTT.

This chain uses TRBV7-2 with TRBJ2-3; D ambiguous. There are 14 residues in the CDR3. From germline, CDR1 is SGHTA and CDR2 FQGNSA. V was cut by 1 base and J by 4 bases, with 9 bases left in between. CDR3 sequence reads: CASSLEASADTQYF. The CDR3 coding sequence is TGTGCCAGCAGCTTAGAGGCTAGTGCAGATACGCAGTATTTT.

This clone was observed a single time. This chain uses TRBV29-1 with TRBJ1-1; 7 bases are a match to TRBD1. J was trimmed by 4 bases and V by 4 bases; bases with no gene match: 6. The CDR3 runs 13 residues. CDR1 is SQVTM, CDR2 ANQGSEA, per germline. The CDR3 DNA reads TGCAGCGTTGCCCAGGGGGGCGGCACTGAAGCTTTCTTT. Protein sequence: CSVAQGGGTEAFF.

The chain uses TRBV7-3 and TRBJ2-2; possibly TRBD2 for D (5 bases). Trimming removed 2 bases at V and 4 bases at J, with 8 bases between. The CDR3 has 14 residues. CDR1 is SGHTA and CDR2 is FQGTGA in the germline V gene. The CDR3 spells CASSLLGSTGELFF. In nucleotides, the CDR3 is TGTGCCAGCAGCTTATTGGGGAGCACCGGGGAGCTGTTTTTT.